Listed here are 2 T cell receptor beta chains from one sample, sequenced in a study of cytomegalovirus exposure and HLA in healthy donors. The PCR was carried out with 60 Vbeta primers and 13 Jbeta primers. TCRdb keeps only in-frame clones here, not all; method: immunoSEQ multiplex PCR. The profile covers about 93,000 clones, with around three quarters appearing a single time and over 0.5% taken by the ten largest. The sequencing input was PBMCs. The source is a man younger than 40 in good health and CMV-seronegative.

This clone was found a few times. The CDR3 DNA sequence: TGTGCCACCAGCAGAGCGGGGAACACTGAAGCTTTCTTT. It yields the protein CATSRAGNTEAFF. The chain employs TRBV15 and TRBJ1-1, with D hard to call. This CDR3 comprises 13 residues. Per germline, CDR1 LNHNV and CDR2 YYDKDF (reference sequence). V lost 1 base and J 1 base, leaving 4 bases between the germline ends.

The chain is built from TRBV19 and TRBJ1-1; D unclear. The CDR3 runs 15 residues. In germline, CDR1 is LNHDA, CDR2 SQIVND (reference sequence). V was pared by 7 bases and J by 1 base, with 16 bases between. The CDR3 region is CASTLTGFQNTEAFF. In DNA form, the CDR3 reads TGTGCCAGTACCCTGACTGGGTTCCAGAACACTGAAGCTTTCTTT.